The clone carrying this T cell receptor beta chain was seen more than once but under ten times. Its matching antigen is unknown. This entry belongs to a study of identical twins. Study findings and constraints: Conclusions leaned on cross-sectional statistical analysis and did not track the same donors over time. The study found excess low generation probability among twin-shared out-of-frame alpha sequences. Cord blood beta clonotypes present at high abundance carried fewer insertions; no such pattern appeared in memory repertoires.

TCRdb re-derived calls from the 5' RACE reads in MiXCR, one entry per CDR3 protein. This table holds more than 400,000 distinct CDR3 sequences, around 15% found once. This sample also belongs to another study, concerning yellow fever vaccine responses in identical twins.

This TCR was recovered from a woman aged 18 to 35 in good health. The specimen was CD4+ T cells sorted from blood.

The CDR3: CASSRGGLQETQYF. CDR3 coding DNA: TGCGCCAGCAGCCGAGGAGGGCTCCAAGAGACCCAGTACTTC. The V call is TRBV5-1, the J call TRBJ2-5; possibly TRBD2 for D (6 bases). This CDR3 spans 14 amino acids. Germline assignment: CDR1 SGHRS and CDR2 YFSETQ. V lost 4 bases and J 1 base, leaving 11 bases between the germline ends.